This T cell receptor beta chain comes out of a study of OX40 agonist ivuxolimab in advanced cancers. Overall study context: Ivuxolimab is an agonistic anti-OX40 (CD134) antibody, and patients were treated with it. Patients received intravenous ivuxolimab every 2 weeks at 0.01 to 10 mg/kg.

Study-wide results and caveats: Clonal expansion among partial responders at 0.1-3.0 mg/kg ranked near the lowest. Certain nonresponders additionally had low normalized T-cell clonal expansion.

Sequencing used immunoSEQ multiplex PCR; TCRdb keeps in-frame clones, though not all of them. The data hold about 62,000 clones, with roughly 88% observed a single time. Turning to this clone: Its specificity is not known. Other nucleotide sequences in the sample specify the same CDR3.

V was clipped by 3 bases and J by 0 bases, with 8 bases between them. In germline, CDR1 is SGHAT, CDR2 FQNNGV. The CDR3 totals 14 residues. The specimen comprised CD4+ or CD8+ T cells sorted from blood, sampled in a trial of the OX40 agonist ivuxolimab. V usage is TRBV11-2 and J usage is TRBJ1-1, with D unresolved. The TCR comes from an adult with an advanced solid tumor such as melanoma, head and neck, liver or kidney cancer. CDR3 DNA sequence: TGTGCCAGCAGCTTTAGCGGGGTGAACACTGAAGCTTTCTTT. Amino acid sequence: CASSFSGVNTEAFF.